This T cell receptor beta chain was sequenced in a study of blood T cell repertoires in COVID-19 (TCRdb year 2020). Study-level background: The collaborator samples originated in the United States, Italy and Spain and spanned the acute and convalescent phases of COVID-19. The material from the prospective study consisted of cDNA or gDNA derived from T cells, B-cell-depleted T cells, or PBMCs. Subjects who had been exposed to COVID-19, were actively infected with it, or had recovered from it provided the deeply sampled blood TCRbeta repertoires that made up the dataset. The repertoires were made available in a free public database intended to serve as a resource for research on the immune response to SARS-CoV-2. Samples were obtained from the ongoing ImmuneRACE study (first 160 participants) and from 1,254 subjects provided by 6 global collaborators. A de-identified subject ID, COVID-19 status, age in years and sex were almost always included in the sample metadata. Where available, HLA class I and class II types were taken from metadata supplied by the sample provider and were not determined by assay-based typing.

TCRbeta CDR3 regions were amplified from genomic DNA using the immunoSEQ Assay, a bias-controlled multiplex PCR. In the source study's methods: Nucleated cell counts per sample were estimated from amplification of reference gene primers within the assay. To quantify the absolute abundance of each unique TCRbeta CDR3 rearrangement, sequence reads were collapsed and filtered. For each sample, productive Simpson clonality was calculated as the square root of Simpson's diversity index across productive rearrangements. Not all clones reach the TCRdb copy of this immuneACCESS table, which keeps in-frame sequences only. Checked studies attribute under half of the gap to unresolved V genes and leave the rest unexplained. D and trimming come from the DNA, and the V and J calls and clone size come from that table. Across this sample there are around 250,000 clones, with roughly 86% seen only once. In total, the top ten clones hold approximately 13% of the sample.

The research as a whole found: The amount of clinical and demographic metadata varied by source and participant and was provided uncurated.

Details on this clone: The clone's antigen remains unknown. No per-base quality is available; no much larger clone lies one base away.

The collaborating institutions used their own protocols to collect whole blood in K2EDTA tubes. Collaborator samples were shipped for TCRbeta analysis as frozen whole blood, isolated PBMCs, or DNA extracted from either sample type. The CDR3 covers 14 residues, taking in both the cysteine and the phenylalanine. The CDR3 DNA has 42 bases and is translated from base 1. V is pruned by 4 bases and J by 7 bases, leaving 4 bases of the junction without a gene match. From a lookup of the germline V gene, CDR1 and CDR2 are MDHEN and SYDVKM. Sequencing was done on a sample of peripheral blood. The source of this sequence is an older man with acute or convalescent COVID-19. The chain employs TRBV28 and TRBJ1-4, and 9 bases in between align with TRBD1. Read as DNA, the sequence is TGTGCCAGCAGTTCACAGGGGGCTCCTGAAAAACTGTTTTTT. It codes for CASSSQGAPEKLFF.